The 12 T cell receptor beta chains in this list originate from one sample, sequenced in a study of blood T cell repertoires in COVID-19. Using immunoSEQ multiplex PCR, the repertoire was profiled, and TCRdb retains in-frame clones only, with some absent. The sample lists approximately 120,000 clones; approximately 85% were seen once. The sample was peripheral blood. Source of these receptors: a human donor in a cohort sampled during active COVID-19.

This CDR3 is CASSENSYGYTF. CDR3 DNA sequence: TGTGCCAGCAGCGAAAACTCCTATGGCTACACCTTC. The genes are TRBV9 and TRBJ1-2; D is ambiguous. Germline CDR1 and CDR2: SGDLS and YYNGEE. This CDR3 comprises 12 residues. V lost 3 bases to trimming and J lost 4 bases, with 7 bases between them.

The chain uses TRBV4-1 and TRBJ2-1; 7 nucleotides align to TRBD2. Germline V CDR1 and CDR2: MGHRA, YSYEKL. V gave up 4 bases and J gave up 5 bases; unmatched junction bases: 2. CDR3 length: 13 amino acids. The CDR3 reads CASSRGLDNEQFF. The DNA for the CDR3 is TGCGCCAGCAGCCGAGGACTAGACAATGAGCAGTTCTTC.

The gene calls are TRBV7-2 and TRBJ2-2; D may be TRBD2 (5 bases). Trimming shortened V by 5 bases and J by 0 bases, and 10 bases separated the two germline ends. There are 15 residues in the CDR3. Germline V gives CDR1 SGHTA, CDR2 FQGNSA. The CDR3 region has the DNA TGTGCCAGCAGCCCCGCGGGCACGAACACCGGGGAGCTGTTTTTT. Residues: CASSPAGTNTGELFF.

The chain combines TRBV2 with TRBJ2-5, with a weak D call TRBD1 (6 bases). This CDR3 is built from 14 residues. The germline V gene has CDR1 SNHLY and CDR2 FYNNEI. The germline V and J ends were trimmed by 4 bases and 1 base, with 10 bases remaining between them. The DNA for the CDR3 is TGTGCCAGCAGTGGGACAGTATCCCAAGAGACCCAGTACTTC. Protein: CASSGTVSQETQYF.

This chain connects TRBV4-2 to TRBJ2-7; 7 positions match TRBD1. This CDR3 comprises 17 residues. In germline, CDR1 is LGHNA, CDR2 YNFKEQ. The V gene end was trimmed by 3 bases and the J gene end by 2 bases; junction bases not matched to a gene: 13. DNA for the CDR3: TGTGCCAGCAGCCAGCCTAAAGGGGGCACGGGCCCCTACGAGCAGTACTTC. The encoded protein is CASSQPKGGTGPYEQYF.

This chain links TRBV5-1 with TRBJ1-3; possible D gene TRBD1, 5 bases. V was pared by 0 bases and J by 0 bases, with 10 bases between. The CDR3 runs 16 residues. From germline, CDR1 is SGHRS and CDR2 YFSETQ. CDR3 in amino acids: CASSLDRLSSGNTIYF. For the CDR3, the DNA is TGCGCCAGCAGCTTGGACAGGCTCAGCTCTGGAAACACCATATATTTT.

The CDR3 nucleotides are TGTGCCAGCAGCACCCAGGGAAACTATGGCTACACCTTC. This gives the protein CASSTQGNYGYTF. The chain has TRBV5-4 and TRBJ1-2; a weak D match, TRBD1 (5 bases). This CDR3 contains 13 residues. V dropped 4 bases and J dropped 2 bases, with 9 bases sitting between them. Per germline, CDR1 SGHNT and CDR2 YYREEE (reference sequence).

The V gene is TRBV7-9, the J gene TRBJ2-2; 8 nucleotides line up with TRBD1. This CDR3 spans 16 amino acids. The V and J ends lost 6 bases and 1 base, in that order; junction bases with no gene match: 7. CDR1 SEHNR and CDR2 FQNEAQ come from the germline V gene (reference sequence). CDR3 nucleotides: TGTGCCAGCAGATGGTCCGGGACAGGGAACACCGGGGAGCTGTTTTTT. Residues: CASRWSGTGNTGELFF.

The rearrangement uses TRBV7-3 and TRBJ2-4, with TRBD2 identical over 11 bases. CDR3 size: 18 residues. The germline V gene encodes CDR1 SGHTA and CDR2 FQGTGA. The junction had 17 bases not matched to a gene; V was cut back by 6 bases and J by 7 bases. The CDR3 is CASSSGTSGGGGVNIQYF. The CDR3 coding sequence is TGTGCCAGCAGTTCCGGGACTAGCGGAGGGGGAGGGGTGAACATTCAGTACTTC.

The V gene is TRBV3-1 (or the pseudogene TRBV3-2), the J gene TRBJ1-5; no clear D gene. The V gene lost 3 bases and the J gene lost 3 bases, with 12 bases spanning the gap. Looked up from germline, CDR1 is LGHDT and CDR2 is YNNKEL (reference sequence). The CDR3 length is 15 residues. In nucleotides, the CDR3 is TGTGCCAGCAGCCAGGGCCGGACTCCCAATCAGCCCCAGCATTTT. Amino acids: CASSQGRTPNQPQHF.

V and J are TRBV5-4 and TRBJ1-4; 12 bases are shared with TRBD1. The germline V gene has CDR1 SGHNT and CDR2 YYREEE (reference sequence). The junction had 19 bases not matched to a gene; V was cut back by 6 bases and J by 7 bases. The CDR3 sequence is 19 residues long. CDR3 region: CASNLGPGTGGGGIEKLFF. CDR3 DNA: TGTGCCAGCAATTTAGGCCCCGGGACAGGGGGCGGTGGGATTGAAAAACTGTTTTTT.

As regards this clone: An end of the junction differs from the germline gene, which may be a read error. The chain employs TRBV12-3 or TRBV12-4 and TRBJ2-1; 10 bases are shared with TRBD2. The CDR3 is 12 amino acids. CDR3 sequence (DNA): TGTGCCAGCAGTTTCTCTAGCGGGAGAGAAGTCTTC. Its protein is CASSFSSGREVF.